Below, 20 T cell receptor beta chains from the same sample are listed, as sequenced in a study of cytomegalovirus exposure and HLA in healthy donors (dated by TCRdb to 2016 to 2017). The library was prepared using the immunoSEQ multiplex PCR assay. A mixture of 60 forward primers for TCR Vbeta segments and 13 reverse primers for TCR Jbeta segments was used in the multiplex PCR. In TCRdb, the immuneACCESS table is reduced to in-frame sequences with V and J assigned. These tables do not hold every clone; where another copy was compared, an unresolved V gene accounts for under half, and the others remain unexplained. This sample lists about 180,000 clones; around four fifths were detected once. The ten largest account for around 4.8% of the sample. The material sequenced was PBMCs. The receptors were sampled from a girl under 18 in good health and CMV-seropositive.

This chain connects TRBV28 to TRBJ1-2; D is perhaps TRBD1 (6 bases). V shed 2 bases and J shed 7 bases, with 20 bases lying between them. From germline, CDR1 is MDHEN and CDR2 SYDVKM. CDR3 length equals 16 residues. CDR3 nucleotides: TGTGCCAGCAGTTTAAAGTCACGAACAGGGAGGGGTGGCTACACCTTC. The encoded protein is CASSLKSRTGRGGYTF.

A few counts support this clone. Different DNA sequences within this sample yield the same CDR3. The chain carries TRBV27 and TRBJ2-7; a weak D match, TRBD1 (5 bases). This CDR3 comprises 13 residues. The germline V gene encodes CDR1 MNHEY and CDR2 SMNVEV (reference sequence). V was shortened by 6 bases and J by 2 bases, with 11 bases between the two germline ends. The CDR3 here is CASRRAGTYEQYF. In DNA form, the CDR3 reads TGTGCCAGCAGACGGGCAGGGACCTACGAGCAGTACTTC.

The chain joins TRBV30 to TRBJ1-1; D gene ambiguous. The CDR3 runs 12 residues. V was trimmed by 3 bases and J by 1 base, leaving 6 bases between them. CDR1 and CDR2 (germline): GTSNPN, SVGIG (reference sequence). The CDR3 region is CAWSTTNTEAFF. As DNA, the CDR3 is TGTGCCTGGAGCACAACGAACACTGAAGCTTTCTTT.

The rearrangement uses TRBV7-9 and TRBJ2-1; D ambiguous. Germline CDR1 is SEHNR and CDR2 is FQNEAQ (reference sequence). The CDR3 contains 13 residues. Trimming stripped 1 base from V and 6 bases from J, with 7 bases between. The CDR3 protein is CASSLGQANEQFF. The DNA for the CDR3 is TGTGCCAGCAGCTTAGGCCAGGCCAATGAGCAGTTCTTC. The full variable domain, rest sourced from reference TRBV7-9 and TRBJ2-1, is DTGVSQNPRHKITKRGQNVTFRCDPISEHNRLYWYRQTLGQGPEFLTYFQNEAQLEKSRLLSDRFSAERPKGSFSTLEIQRTEQGDSAMYLCASSLGQANEQFFGPGTRLTVL.

The V call is TRBV9, the J call TRBJ1-1; weak D call: TRBD1 (6 bases). Germline-derived CDR1 and CDR2 are SGDLS and YYNGEE. The ends were cut back, 3 bases at V and 4 bases at J, with 10 bases in the middle. CDR3 size: 13 residues. This CDR3 reads CASSGTGITEAFF. The CDR3 nucleotides are TGTGCCAGCAGCGGAACAGGGATCACTGAAGCTTTCTTT. Full variable domain (rest looked up from reference TRBV9 and TRBJ1-1): DSGVTQTPKHLITATGQRVTLRCSPRSGDLSVYWYQQSLDQGLQFLIQYYNGEERAKGNILERFSAQQFPDLHSELNLSSLELGDSALYFCASSGTGITEAFFGQGTRLTVV.

The V and J genes are TRBV27 and TRBJ2-2; 7 positions match TRBD1. The germline CDR1 and CDR2 sequences are MNHEY and SMNVEV (reference sequence). With 2 bases clipped from V and 8 bases from J, the junction kept 8 bases outside the gene matches. The CDR3 spans 15 residues. This chain's CDR3 is CASSLRWTGSGELFF. The CDR3 DNA sequence: TGTGCCAGCAGTTTACGTTGGACAGGAAGTGGGGAGCTGTTTTTT.

The rearrangement uses TRBV5-4 and TRBJ2-2; D not certain. CDR3 length equals 17 residues. The germline CDR1 and CDR2 sequences are SGHNT and YYREEE (reference sequence). Trimming took 0 bases from V and 2 from J, leaving 14 bases between them. CDR3 residues: CASSLEPVGLNTGELFF. The CDR3 DNA reads as TGTGCCAGCAGCTTGGAACCAGTTGGGCTAAACACCGGGGAGCTGTTTTTT. The full variable domain, rest sourced from reference TRBV5-4 and TRBJ2-2, is ETGVTQSPTHLIKTRGQQVTLRCSSQSGHNTVSWYQQALGQGPQFIFQYYREEENGRGNFPPRFSGLQFPNYSSELNVNALELDDSALYLCASSLEPVGLNTGELFFGEGSRLTVL.

This clone was observed a few times. The chain carries TRBV5-8 and TRBJ1-2; D possibly corresponds to TRBD1 (5 bases). Germline V lookup: CDR1 SGHTS, CDR2 YDEGEE. This CDR3 has 13 residues. Trimming took 4 bases from V and 4 from J, leaving 11 bases between them. The CDR3 region is CASSIPGGYGYTF. The CDR3 DNA reads as TGTGCCAGCAGCATTCCGGGGGGCTATGGCTACACCTTC.

The V gene is TRBV4-1, the J gene TRBJ1-6; D may be TRBD1 (6 bases). Germline assignment: CDR1 MGHRA and CDR2 YSYEKL. V dropped 0 bases and J dropped 9 bases, with 12 bases sitting between them. This CDR3 comprises 15 residues. The CDR3 DNA sequence: TGCGCCAGCAGCCAAGAACAGGGCCCTGGTTCACCCCTCCACTTT. Amino acids: CASSQEQGPGSPLHF.

A remark on this clone: Other DNA variants within this sample encode the same CDR3. The chain carries TRBV7-9 and TRBJ1-2; D is unclear. Germline CDR1 reads SEHNR; CDR2 reads FQNEAQ (reference sequence). CDR3 size: 13 residues. V was pared by 1 base and J by 4 bases, with 7 bases between. CDR3 region: CASSLGAGYGYTF. The CDR3 nucleotides read TGTGCCAGCAGCTTAGGAGCCGGCTATGGCTACACCTTC.

The chain is built from TRBV5-6 and TRBJ1-2; 9 positions agree with TRBD1. Unmatched junction bases numbered 9, after V lost 4 bases and J lost 8 bases. The germline V gene encodes CDR1 SGHDT and CDR2 YYEEEE. The CDR3 spans 14 residues. The CDR3 loop reads CASSVGTGSLGYTF. The CDR3 nucleotides are TGTGCCAGCAGCGTCGGGACAGGGAGTCTAGGCTACACCTTC. Full variable domain (rest looked up from reference TRBV5-6 and TRBJ1-2): DAGVTQSPTHLIKTRGQQVTLRCSPKSGHDTVSWYQQALGQGPQFIFQYYEEEERQRGNFPDRFSGHQFPNYSSELNVNALLLGDSALYLCASSVGTGSLGYTFGSGTRLTVV.

V is TRBV5-1 and J is TRBJ1-2; TRBD1 agrees at 9 bases. V lost 4 bases and J lost 6; bases outside the gene matches: 7. CDR1 and CDR2 from the germline V gene are SGHRS and YFSETQ. The CDR3 totals 14 residues. The CDR3 region has the DNA TGCGCCAGCAGCCTAAACCGGGACAGGGATGGCTACACCTTC. Protein product: CASSLNRDRDGYTF.

The chain employs TRBV2 and TRBJ1-2, with TRBD1 matching over 7 bases. V lost 7 bases and J lost 6; bases outside the gene matches: 8. The CDR3 is made up of 13 amino acids. Germline CDR1 and CDR2: SNHLY and FYNNEI. The CDR3 DNA sequence: TGTGCCAGCACCCAGTTAGGGACAGATGGCTACACCTTC. Translated, it gives CASTQLGTDGYTF.

The chain couples TRBV4-1 to TRBJ1-3; D gene uncertain. Trimming removed 6 bases at V and 4 bases at J, with 10 bases between. This CDR3 region has 13 residues. In germline, CDR1 is MGHRA, CDR2 YSYEKL. CDR3 in DNA: TGCGCCAGCAGAAAGACGGGGGGAAACACCATATATTTT. It is translated as CASRKTGGNTIYF.

The chain carries TRBV2 and TRBJ2-2; a possible D gene is TRBD1 (6 bases). This CDR3 is 18 amino acids long. Trimming took 6 bases from V and 1 from J, leaving 21 bases between them. Germline CDR1 and CDR2: SNHLY and FYNNEI. The CDR3, as DNA: TGTGCCAGCAGACCTCGCATAGGGGGATACCTGAACACCGGGGAGCTGTTTTTT. Translating gives CASRPRIGGYLNTGELFF.

This chain connects TRBV11-3 to TRBJ2-5; no clear D gene. Between the trimmed V and J ends, which lost 1 base and 3 bases, there was a span of 12 bases. Germline lookup yields CDR1 SGHNT and CDR2 YENEEA. The CDR3 is made up of 15 amino acids. CDR3 sequence reads: CASSLGSEIKETQYF. The CDR3 DNA sequence: TGTGCCAGCAGCTTAGGTTCGGAGATTAAAGAGACCCAGTACTTC. The full variable domain, completed using reference TRBV11-3 and TRBJ2-5, is EAGVVQSPRYKIIEKKQPVAFWCNPISGHNTLYWYLQNLGQGPELLIRYENEEAVDDSQLPKDRFSAERLKGVDSTLKIQPAELGDSAVYLCASSLGSEIKETQYFGPGTRLLVL.

J is TRBJ2-2 and V is TRBV7-2, with a tentative D call TRBD2 (6 bases). The V and J ends lost 5 bases and 4 bases respectively, with 17 bases between them. CDR1 SGHTA and CDR2 FQGNSA come from the germline V gene. The CDR3 contains 16 residues. The CDR3 reads CASSHQWGVGTGELFF. The CDR3 DNA follows: TGTGCCAGCAGCCATCAATGGGGGGTGGGCACCGGGGAGCTGTTTTTT.

The rearrangement joins TRBV2 to TRBJ1-4; possible D gene TRBD1, 6 bases. Germline lookup yields CDR1 SNHLY and CDR2 FYNNEI. Trimming removed 6 bases from V and 4 bases from J, with 18 bases in between. The CDR3 covers 16 residues. The DNA for the CDR3 is TGTGCCAGCAGGGGCCGGGACATTGAACTTAATGAAAAACTGTTTTTT. Residues: CASRGRDIELNEKLFF.

This chain connects TRBV11-2 to TRBJ2-7; D is perhaps TRBD1 (6 bases). CDR3 length equals 17 residues. CDR1 SGHAT and CDR2 FQNNGV come from the germline V gene. V lost 5 bases and J lost 0, with 20 bases in between. CDR3 loop: CASSLGMGQGSSYEQYF. CDR3 sequence (DNA): TGTGCCAGCAGCCTAGGTATGGGTCAGGGGAGCTCCTACGAGCAGTACTTC.

V is TRBV4-1 and J is TRBJ1-2; TRBD1 is a possible D gene (5 bases). V shed 0 bases and J shed 4 bases, with 12 bases lying between them. CDR1 MGHRA and CDR2 YSYEKL come from the germline V gene. The CDR3 extends over 15 amino acids. The DNA of the CDR3 is TGCGCCAGCAGCCAAGAGGGACTGGGGGTCTATGGCTACACCTTC. It codes for CASSQEGLGVYGYTF.